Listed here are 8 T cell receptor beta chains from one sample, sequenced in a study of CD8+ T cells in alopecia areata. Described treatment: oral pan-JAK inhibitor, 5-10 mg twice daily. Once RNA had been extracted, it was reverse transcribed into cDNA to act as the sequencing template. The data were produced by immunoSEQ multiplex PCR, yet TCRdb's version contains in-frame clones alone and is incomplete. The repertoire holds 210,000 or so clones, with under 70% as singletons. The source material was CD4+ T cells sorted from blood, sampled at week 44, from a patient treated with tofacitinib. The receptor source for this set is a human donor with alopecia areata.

The CDR3 DNA sequence: TGTGCCAGCAGCTTCCAAGGAGGGGGCGGAAAACTGTTTTTT. It is translated as CASSFQGGGGKLFF. This chain uses TRBV11-2 with TRBJ1-4; 7 bases agree with TRBD1. Germline V gives CDR1 SGHAT, CDR2 FQNNGV. Unmatched junction bases numbered 8, after V lost 3 bases and J lost 10 bases. The CDR3 sequence is 14 residues long.

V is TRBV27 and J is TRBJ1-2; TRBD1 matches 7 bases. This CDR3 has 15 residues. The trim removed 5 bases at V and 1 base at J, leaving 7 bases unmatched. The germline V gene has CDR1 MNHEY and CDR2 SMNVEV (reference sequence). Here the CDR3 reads CASSPGTVGNYGYTF. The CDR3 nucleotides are TGTGCCAGCAGTCCCGGGACAGTGGGTAACTATGGCTACACCTTC.

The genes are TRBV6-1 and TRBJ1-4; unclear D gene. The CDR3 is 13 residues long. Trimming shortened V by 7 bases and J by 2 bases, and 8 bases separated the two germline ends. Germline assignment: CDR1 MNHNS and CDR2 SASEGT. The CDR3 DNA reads TGTGCCAGCACCGGACGGACTAATGAAAAACTGTTTTTT. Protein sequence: CASTGRTNEKLFF.

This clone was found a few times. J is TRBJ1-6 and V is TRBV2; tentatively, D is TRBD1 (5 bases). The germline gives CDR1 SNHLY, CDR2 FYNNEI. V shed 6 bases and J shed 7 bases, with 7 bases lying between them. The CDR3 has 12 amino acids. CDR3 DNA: TGTGCCAGCAGGACAGAGAATTCACCCCTCCACTTT. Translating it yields CASRTENSPLHF.

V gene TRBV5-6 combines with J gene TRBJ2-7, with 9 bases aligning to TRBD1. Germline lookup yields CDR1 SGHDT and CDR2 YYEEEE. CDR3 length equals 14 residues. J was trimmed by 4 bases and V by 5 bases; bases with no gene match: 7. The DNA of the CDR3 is TGTGCCAGCAGTCGCCCGGGGACAGGGTACGAGCAGTACTTC. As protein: CASSRPGTGYEQYF.

The CDR3 sequence is CAWISEETQYF. CDR3 DNA sequence: TGTGCCTGGATTTCCGAAGAGACCCAGTACTTC. The V call is TRBV30, the J call TRBJ2-5; D is unclear. The CDR3 contains 11 residues. V was cut by 4 bases and J by 3 bases, with 6 bases left in between. Germline-derived CDR1 and CDR2 are GTSNPN and SVGIG (reference sequence).

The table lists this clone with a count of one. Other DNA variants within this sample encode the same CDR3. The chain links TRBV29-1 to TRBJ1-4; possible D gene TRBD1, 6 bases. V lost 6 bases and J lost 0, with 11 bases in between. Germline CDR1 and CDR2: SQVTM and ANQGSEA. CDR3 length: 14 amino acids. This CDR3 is CSVRTDATNEKLFF. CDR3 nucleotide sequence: TGCAGCGTGCGGACAGATGCAACTAATGAAAAACTGTTTTTT. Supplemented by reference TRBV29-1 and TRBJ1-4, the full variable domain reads SAVISQKPSRDICQRGTSLTIQCQVDSQVTMMFWYRQQPGQSLTLIATANQGSEATYESGFVIDKFPISRPNLTFSTLTVSNMSPEDSSIYLCSVRTDATNEKLFFGSGTQLSVL.

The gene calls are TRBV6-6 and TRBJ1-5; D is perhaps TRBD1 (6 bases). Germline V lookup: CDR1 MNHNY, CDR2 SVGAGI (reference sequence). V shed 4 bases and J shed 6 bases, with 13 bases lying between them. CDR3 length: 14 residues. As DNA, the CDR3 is TGTGCCAGCAGTTCCAGGGGTACCCCTCAGCCCCAGCATTTT. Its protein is CASSSRGTPQPQHF.